The T cell receptor (beta chain) described here comes from a study of cytomegalovirus exposure and HLA in healthy donors. Study-level points and caveats: Relative to equally common others, HLA-associated TCR beta chains showed greater clonal expansion in a later analysis. Earlier analysis found most TCR beta V segments productive about 90% or about 30% of the time.

PCR was performed using 60 Vbeta and 13 Jbeta primers. Data came from immunoSEQ multiplex PCR; TCRdb stores just in-frame clones and leaves some out. This table has 85,000 to 100,000 clones, 77% appearing once. As regards this clone: Its antigen is as yet unknown.

The receptor comes from a man aged 50 to 59 in good health and CMV-seropositive. Sequenced material: PBMCs.

For the CDR3, the DNA is TGTGCCAGCAGATCGTGGGGGGGCGAGGAGACCCAGTACTTC. Its translation: CASRSWGGEETQYF. The chain joins TRBV27 to TRBJ2-5, with D possibly TRBD2 on 7 matching bases. Germline CDR1 MNHEY, CDR2 SMNVEV (reference sequence). V lost 6 bases and J lost 5, with 16 bases in between. The CDR3 runs to 14 residues.